Following are 32 T cell receptor beta chains from one sample sequenced in a study of T cells in localized non-small cell lung cancer. Produced via immunoSEQ multiplex PCR; TCRdb's table is partial and in-frame only. The data show about 74,000 clones, about 81% seen once. The sample consisted of peripheral blood, taken before any cancer treatment. These receptors all come from a female donor aged 60 or older with stage I lung adenocarcinoma.

The chain uses TRBV7-9 and TRBJ1-2; D is undetermined. Germline loops: CDR1 SEHNR, CDR2 FQNEAQ (reference sequence). Trimming stripped 1 base from V and 6 bases from J, with 6 bases between. The CDR3 length is 12 residues. CDR3 nucleotide sequence: TGTGCCAGCAGCTTAGGGGCAGATGGCTACACCTTC. It is translated as CASSLGADGYTF.

The gene calls are TRBV9 and TRBJ2-7; 9 positions agree with TRBD2. Per the germline V gene, CDR1 is SGDLS and CDR2 is YYNGEE. The CDR3 spans 15 residues. The J segment lost 5 bases and the V segment lost 0 bases, leaving 6 bases of the junction unmatched. The chain's CDR3 is CASSVEGGGADEQYF. The CDR3 DNA follows: TGTGCCAGCAGCGTAGAGGGCGGGGGGGCCGACGAGCAGTACTTC.

V usage is TRBV7-2 and J usage is TRBJ2-1; D gene ambiguous. Germline V gene data show CDR1 as SGHTA and CDR2 as FQGNSA. The CDR3 sequence is 15 residues long. The V end was cut by 5 bases, the J end by 5 bases, with 16 bases between. This CDR3 reads CASSQGVSVDNEQFF. The CDR3 DNA reads as TGTGCCAGCAGCCAAGGCGTATCTGTTGACAATGAGCAGTTCTTC.

The CDR3 sequence is CASSLKQGLGYEQYF. CDR3 DNA sequence: TGTGCCAGCAGTTTAAAACAGGGGTTGGGCTACGAGCAGTACTTC. The V and J genes are TRBV27 and TRBJ2-7, with TRBD1 matching 7 bases. CDR1 is MNHEY, CDR2 SMNVEV, per germline (reference sequence). J was trimmed by 3 bases and V by 2 bases; bases with no gene match: 7. The CDR3 contains 15 residues.

The gene calls are TRBV18 and TRBJ1-1, with D uncertain. V was shortened by 6 bases and J by 9 bases, with 14 bases between the two germline ends. The CDR3 is made up of 12 amino acids. CDR1 KGHSH and CDR2 LQKENI come from the germline V gene. In DNA form, the CDR3 reads TGTGCCAGCTCCAACCCAGGTGGGCAAGCTTTCTTT. This translates into CASSNPGGQAFF.

V is TRBV19 and J is TRBJ1-2, with TRBD1 matching over 9 bases. Looked up from germline, CDR1 is LNHDA and CDR2 is SQIVND (reference sequence). The CDR3 consists of 15 residues. V shed 4 bases and J 5 bases; nucleotides not matched to a gene: 8. For the CDR3, the DNA is TGTGCCAGTAGTACCGTGACAGGGGGTGAATATGGCTACACCTTC. It yields the protein CASSTVTGGEYGYTF.

The chain recombines TRBV19 with TRBJ1-5; TRBD1 matches 10 bases. In germline, CDR1 is LNHDA, CDR2 SQIVND (reference sequence). With V trimmed by 5 bases and J by 0 bases, 4 bases remained unmatched. This CDR3 has 16 residues. The CDR3 DNA sequence: TGTGCCAGTAGTCGGGACAGGGGCTATAGCAATCAGCCCCAGCATTTT. Translated, it gives CASSRDRGYSNQPQHF.

V and J are TRBV27 and TRBJ2-3; the match to TRBD1 covers 7 bases. This CDR3 comprises 16 residues. CDR1 is MNHEY, CDR2 SMNVEV, per germline (reference sequence). Unmatched junction bases numbered 7, after V lost 2 bases and J lost 2 bases. The CDR3 DNA reads as TGTGCCAGCAGTTTAAGGGGGACAGCGACCACAGATACGCAGTATTTT. Translation gives CASSLRGTATTDTQYF.

The rearrangement joins TRBV4-2 to TRBJ2-5, with 12 bases identical to TRBD2. V lost 0 bases, J lost 4 bases, and 3 bases stayed unmatched. Germline loops: CDR1 LGHNA, CDR2 YNFKEQ. The CDR3 runs to 16 residues. CDR3 amino acids: CASSQDLAGGRETQYF. The CDR3 DNA follows: TGTGCCAGCAGCCAAGATCTAGCGGGAGGGAGAGAGACCCAGTACTTC.

V gene TRBV2 combines with J gene TRBJ1-1, with 7 bases that match TRBD1. CDR1 and CDR2 from the germline V gene are SNHLY and FYNNEI. This CDR3 has 14 residues. V gave up 7 bases and J gave up 2 bases; unmatched junction bases: 7. CDR3 bases: TGTGCCAGCATCCGGGACAGCAGAAACACTGAAGCTTTCTTT. Protein: CASIRDSRNTEAFF.

This chain connects TRBV18 to TRBJ2-2; TRBD2 aligns across 7 bases. This CDR3 has 14 amino acids. V trimming: 1 base; J trimming: 4 bases; junction bases outside the gene matches: 0. The germline CDR1 and CDR2 sequences are KGHSH and LQKENI. The CDR3 loop is CASSPRTSTGELFF. The CDR3 nucleotides read TGTGCCAGCTCACCACGGACTAGCACCGGGGAGCTGTTTTTT. Variable domain in full (rest from reference TRBV18 and TRBJ2-2): NAGVMQNPRHLVRRRGQEARLRCSPMKGHSHVYWYRQLPEEGLKFMVYLQKENIIDESGMPKERFSAEFPKEGPSILRIQQVVRGDSAAYFCASSPRTSTGELFFGEGSRLTVL.

V gene TRBV11-1 combines with J gene TRBJ2-5; a possible D gene is TRBD2 (6 bases). V gave up 4 bases and J gave up 0 bases, with 12 bases separating them. This CDR3 region has 15 residues. Per germline, CDR1 SGHAT and CDR2 FQDESV (reference sequence). CDR3 region: CASSSGLKYQETQYF. The DNA for the CDR3 is TGTGCCAGCAGCTCGGGACTCAAGTACCAAGAGACCCAGTACTTC.

The chain carries TRBV7-7 and TRBJ2-1, with 8 nucleotides matching TRBD2. Germline loops: CDR1 SSHAT, CDR2 FNYEAQ (reference sequence). With 5 bases clipped from V and 6 bases from J, the junction kept 3 bases outside the gene matches. The CDR3 has 13 residues. For the CDR3, the DNA is TGTGCCAGCAGCCGGGGGGGGCCCAATGAGCAGTTCTTC. This sequence encodes CASSRGGPNEQFF.

CDR3 bases: TGTGCCAGCAGCGCAGGGGAGGAGGAAGAAAAACTGTTTTTT. It specifies CASSAGEEEEKLFF. The chain uses TRBV7-9 and TRBJ1-4; possibly TRBD1 for D (6 bases). CDR1 is SEHNR and CDR2 is FQNEAQ in the germline V gene (reference sequence). This CDR3 is built from 14 residues. Trimming left V 5 bases short and J 8 bases short, with 15 bases between.

The rearrangement joins TRBV5-4 to TRBJ2-3, with TRBD2 matching over 14 bases. The CDR3 is made up of 18 amino acids. The ends lost 0 bases at V and 11 bases at J; junction bases unmatched: 14. Per the germline V gene, CDR1 is SGHNT and CDR2 is YYREEE (reference sequence). Here the CDR3 reads CASSLAMTSGRDHREQYF. CDR3 in DNA: TGTGCCAGCAGCTTGGCGATGACTAGCGGGAGGGATCATCGGGAGCAGTATTTT.

DNA of the CDR3: TGTGCCAGTACGGGGATCGGAACAGATACGCAGTATTTT. It is translated as CASTGIGTDTQYF. The chain has TRBV19 and TRBJ2-3; D possibly corresponds to TRBD2 (5 bases). Germline V gene sequence: CDR1 LNHDA, CDR2 SQIVND (reference sequence). V lost 7 bases and J lost 3, with 11 bases in between. The length of the CDR3 is 13 residues.

The chain links TRBV10-3 to TRBJ1-2, with a possible D match to TRBD1 (5 bases). The germline CDR1 and CDR2 sequences are ENHRY and SYGVKD. V dropped 3 bases and J dropped 4 bases, with 9 bases sitting between them. The CDR3 is made up of 13 amino acids. The chain's CDR3 is CAISDRQSYGYTF. CDR3 coding DNA: TGTGCCATCAGTGATCGACAGAGCTATGGCTACACCTTC.

This chain uses TRBV7-2 with TRBJ2-7; 8 bases agree with TRBD1. The CDR3 has 13 residues. Germline V CDR1 and CDR2: SGHTA, FQGNSA. Trimming removed 2 bases from V and 7 bases from J; junction bases left unmatched: 4. Here the CDR3 DNA reads TGTGCCAGCAGCTTACAGGGGGCCCGGGAGCAGTACTTC. Its translation is CASSLQGAREQYF.

The chain joins TRBV11-3 to TRBJ1-3; D not resolved. The CDR3 totals 14 residues. The germline V and J ends were trimmed by 4 bases and 5 bases, with 12 bases remaining between them. CDR1 and CDR2 (germline): SGHNT, YENEEA. This CDR3 is CASSYRNARNTIYF. In nucleotides, the CDR3 is TGTGCCAGCAGCTACAGAAACGCGAGAAACACCATATATTTT.

This clone was detected a few times. The rearrangement uses TRBV7-9 and TRBJ2-3; 9 bases fit TRBD1. The CDR3 runs 15 residues. V lost 5 bases, J lost 4 bases, and 7 bases stayed unmatched. The V gene's germline CDR1 is SEHNR and CDR2 FQNEAQ (reference sequence). The CDR3 loop reads CASSQGQGSADTQYF. For the CDR3, the DNA is TGTGCCAGCAGCCAAGGACAGGGGTCCGCAGATACGCAGTATTTT.

The rearrangement joins TRBV27 to TRBJ2-3; TRBD2 might be the D (7 bases). Germline CDR1 and CDR2: MNHEY and SMNVEV (reference sequence). The CDR3 consists of 14 residues. V shed 2 bases and J shed 5 bases, with 11 bases lying between them. For the CDR3, the DNA is TGTGCCAGCAGTTTAGGAGGGGGGGGAGATACGCAGTATTTT. Amino acid sequence: CASSLGGGGDTQYF.

This clone was seen a few times. The chain employs TRBV5-1 and TRBJ2-7; D assignment may be TRBD1 or TRBD2 (5 bases each). In germline, CDR1 is SGHRS, CDR2 YFSETQ. V shed 4 bases and J shed 5 bases, with 13 bases lying between them. The length of the CDR3 is 13 residues. The CDR3, as DNA: TGCGCCAGCAGCCAGGGACCTTTCGACGAGCAGTACTTC. Translation gives CASSQGPFDEQYF.

This chain links TRBV19 with TRBJ2-5, with D perhaps matching TRBD1 (6 bases). This CDR3 has 16 amino acids. Per the germline V gene, CDR1 is LNHDA and CDR2 is SQIVND (reference sequence). The V end lost 1 base, the J end lost 0 bases, and 12 bases lay between the germline ends. The CDR3 nucleotides are TGTGCCAGTAGTATAGGGAAAGGGGGTTACCAAGAGACCCAGTACTTC. Translating gives CASSIGKGGYQETQYF.

The chain combines TRBV28 with TRBJ2-7, with 8 bases identical to TRBD2. The CDR3 contains 18 residues. With 2 bases clipped from V and 3 bases from J, the junction kept 15 bases outside the gene matches. Germline assignment: CDR1 MDHEN and CDR2 SYDVKM. The CDR3 nucleotides read TGTGCCAGCAGTTTACGGGGGGGAATCCCACTCGCTGACTACGAGCAGTACTTC. It encodes CASSLRGGIPLADYEQYF. Drawing the rest from reference TRBV28 and TRBJ2-7, the complete variable domain is DVKVTQSSRYLVKRTGEKVFLECVQDMDHENMFWYRQDPGLGLRLIYFSYDVKMKEKGDIPEGYSVSREKKERFSLILESASTNQTSMYLCASSLRGGIPLADYEQYFGPGTRLTVT.

The chain carries TRBV27 and TRBJ1-1; 7 nucleotides line up with TRBD1. The CDR3 has 13 residues. The trim removed 6 bases at V and 5 bases at J, leaving 6 bases unmatched. Germline-derived CDR1 and CDR2 are MNHEY and SMNVEV (reference sequence). The CDR3 DNA sequence: TGTGCCAGCAGGGTACAGGGGCTTACTGAAGCTTTCTTT. Amino acids: CASRVQGLTEAFF.

CDR3 nucleotides: TGTGCCAGTAGTATCCTGTCAGGGTCCTATGGCTACACCTTC. It codes for CASSILSGSYGYTF. This chain connects TRBV19 to TRBJ1-2, with D possibly matching TRBD1 (5 bases). V gave up 3 bases and J gave up 4 bases, with 12 bases separating them. Looked up from germline, CDR1 is LNHDA and CDR2 is SQIVND (reference sequence). CDR3 length equals 14 residues.

The chain carries TRBV11-1 and TRBJ1-1, with D hard to call. The CDR3 contains 15 residues. V lost 0 bases and J lost 1, with 9 bases in between. The germline gives CDR1 SGHAT, CDR2 FQDESV (reference sequence). The CDR3 protein is CASSLARGRNTEAFF. The DNA of the CDR3 is TGTGCCAGCAGCTTAGCGCGGGGAAGGAACACTGAAGCTTTCTTT.

This clone was found once. V gene TRBV4-2 combines with J gene TRBJ2-2; 7 bases fit TRBD1. V lost 1 base, J lost 4 bases, and 6 bases stayed unmatched. CDR1 and CDR2 (germline): LGHNA, YNFKEQ. The length of the CDR3 is 16 residues. CDR3 in amino acids: CASSQGQGRGTGELFF. The CDR3 DNA reads TGTGCCAGCAGCCAAGGACAGGGACGAGGCACCGGGGAGCTGTTTTTT.

This chain uses TRBV5-1 with TRBJ2-3; perhaps D is TRBD1 or TRBD2 (6 bases each). Germline assignment: CDR1 SGHRS and CDR2 YFSETQ. Deletions cut 3 bases from V and 3 bases from J, with 14 bases between. The CDR3 consists of 15 residues. DNA of the CDR3: TGCGCCAGCAGCTCGGGGGCCCTTCAAACAGATACGCAGTATTTT. This gives the protein CASSSGALQTDTQYF.

V gene TRBV7-2 combines with J gene TRBJ2-2; possibly TRBD2 for D (6 bases). The V gene's germline CDR1 is SGHTA and CDR2 FQGNSA. Trimming took off 1 base at V and 2 bases at J, with 8 bases between the two ends. This CDR3 has 15 amino acids. CDR3 loop: CASSLGGTNTGELFF. The CDR3 DNA is TGTGCCAGCAGCTTAGGTGGGACTAACACCGGGGAGCTGTTTTTT.

This clone was seen many times. The chain is built from TRBV11-1 and TRBJ1-1, with unresolved D. V lost 3 bases and J 6 bases, leaving 8 bases between the germline ends. CDR3 length: 12 amino acids. From germline, CDR1 is SGHAT and CDR2 FQDESV (reference sequence). CDR3 in amino acids: CASSFFDAEAFF. CDR3 DNA: TGTGCCAGCAGCTTTTTTGACGCTGAAGCTTTCTTT.

The chain couples TRBV7-2 to TRBJ1-2; D might be TRBD1 (6 bases). V was pared by 4 bases and J by 1 base, with 13 bases between. CDR1 is SGHTA, CDR2 FQGNSA, per germline. This CDR3 contains 15 residues. The CDR3 reads CASSSSGGLNYGYTF. CDR3 coding DNA: TGTGCCAGCAGCTCGTCCGGGGGCCTTAACTATGGCTACACCTTC.